These 18 T cell receptor beta chains share one sample of origin, sequenced in a study of blood T cell repertoires in COVID-19. TCRdb's copy holds only in-frame clones and misses some; the assay was immunoSEQ multiplex PCR. The data show a few hundred thousand clones, 65% to 90% seen once. Sequencing was done on a sample of peripheral blood. The receptors derive from a man aged 35 to 55 who had recovered from COVID-19.

In this sample, this clone turned up once. V is TRBV5-1 and J is TRBJ2-2; D may be TRBD2 (5 bases). V was trimmed by 1 base and J by 7 bases, leaving 14 bases between them. Germline lookup yields CDR1 SGHRS and CDR2 YFSETQ. There are 15 residues in the CDR3. CDR3 loop: CASSLRSAGVGELFF. CDR3 coding DNA: TGCGCCAGCAGCTTGCGGTCTGCGGGTGTCGGGGAGCTGTTTTTT.

The rearrangement uses TRBV10-3 and TRBJ1-5, with D possibly TRBD1 on 5 matching bases. Germline CDR1 and CDR2: ENHRY and SYGVKD. V lost 4 bases and J 6 bases, leaving 10 bases between the germline ends. There are 13 residues in the CDR3. The CDR3 DNA is TGTGCCATCAGTGCTCCGGGGGGTCAGCCCCAGCATTTT. Translating it yields CAISAPGGQPQHF.

The chain carries TRBV12-3 or TRBV12-4 and TRBJ2-7; 9 nucleotides match TRBD1. Trimming took 7 bases from V and 3 from J; bases not matched to a gene: 4. The CDR3 runs 13 residues. The CDR3 bases are TGTGCCAGCACCCGACAGGGGGACTACGAGCAGTACTTC. Translated, it gives CASTRQGDYEQYF.

This rearrangement joins TRBV9 to TRBJ2-1; no reliable D call. Germline V gene lookup returns CDR1 SGDLS and CDR2 YYNGEE. V lost 4 bases and J 2 bases, leaving 10 bases between the germline ends. The CDR3 sequence is 14 residues long. CDR3 bases: TGTGCCAGCAGCCGCCGGTCGCCCTACAATGAGCAGTTCTTC. Protein sequence: CASSRRSPYNEQFF.

The chain carries TRBV6-5 and TRBJ1-1; maybe TRBD1 (5 bases). CDR1 and CDR2 (germline): MNHEY, SVGAGI. Trimming took 6 bases from V and 1 from J, leaving 12 bases between them. The CDR3 spans 14 residues. The CDR3, as DNA: TGTGCCAGCAGCCCGGGACTTACGAACACTGAAGCTTTCTTT. Amino acid sequence: CASSPGLTNTEAFF.

This clone was seen only once. V and J are TRBV7-9 and TRBJ1-6; D gene uncertain. Germline CDR1 is SEHNR and CDR2 is FQNEAQ (reference sequence). This CDR3 is 17 amino acids long. With 2 bases removed from V and 1 base from J, the gap between germline ends came to 12 bases. The CDR3 is CASSLFAGRSYNSPLHF. In DNA form, the CDR3 reads TGTGCCAGCAGCTTATTTGCGGGGAGGTCCTATAATTCACCCCTCCACTTT.

This rearrangement joins TRBV3-1 (or the pseudogene TRBV3-2) to TRBJ2-3; 9 bases line up with TRBD1. The germline V gene encodes CDR1 LGHDT and CDR2 YNNKEL (reference sequence). J lost 5 bases, V lost 7 bases, and 16 bases had no gene match. This CDR3 comprises 17 residues. CDR3 protein: CASIPILGQGFRDTQYF. The CDR3 bases are TGTGCCAGCATCCCGATTCTCGGACAGGGGTTTAGAGATACGCAGTATTTT.

The chain employs TRBV6-5 and TRBJ1-1; D possibly corresponds to TRBD1 (5 bases). CDR3 length equals 13 residues. V gave up 0 bases and J gave up 4 bases, with 6 bases separating them. From germline, CDR1 is MNHEY and CDR2 SVGAGI. The CDR3 DNA is TGTGCCAGCAGTTACTCTCAGGGCACTGAAGCTTTCTTT. This sequence encodes CASSYSQGTEAFF.

This chain uses TRBV7-2 with TRBJ1-2; D gene uncertain. The germline V and J ends were trimmed by 5 bases and 4 bases, with 14 bases remaining between them. The CDR3 is made up of 14 amino acids. Germline CDR1 reads SGHTA; CDR2 reads FQGNSA. The DNA of the CDR3 is TGTGCCAGCAGCCCCCAAGCGGCTAGCTATGGCTACACCTTC. It yields the protein CASSPQAASYGYTF.

This rearrangement joins TRBV12-3 or TRBV12-4 to TRBJ1-2; D not certain. V gave up 8 bases and J gave up 8 bases, with 15 bases separating them. The CDR3 covers 12 residues. The CDR3 sequence: CASSLLGEGYTF. In DNA, the CDR3 is TGTGCCAGCTCTTTGCTCGGGGAAGGCTACACCTTC.

V is TRBV6-2 or TRBV6-3 and J is TRBJ1-2, with TRBD1 identical over 10 bases. In germline, CDR1 is MNHEY, CDR2 SVGEGT. The CDR3 extends over 16 amino acids. Germline trimming cut 2 bases from V and 5 bases from J; bases unmatched to any gene: 8. CDR3 sequence reads: CASSYPRDRGRYGYTF. The DNA for the CDR3 is TGTGCCAGCAGTTACCCCCGGGACAGGGGTAGATATGGCTACACCTTC.

As DNA, the CDR3 is TGTGCCTGGAGAAAGGAAACAGGGAACTATGGCTACACCTTC. Its translation: CAWRKETGNYGYTF. This chain links TRBV30 with TRBJ1-2; D might be TRBD1 (6 bases). The length of the CDR3 is 14 residues. The ends were cut back, 3 bases at V and 2 bases at J, with 13 bases in the middle. Germline V gene sequence: CDR1 GTSNPN, CDR2 SVGIG (reference sequence).

This chain links TRBV2 with TRBJ2-5; D gene unclear. CDR3 length: 13 amino acids. Trimming pared 2 bases from V and 1 base from J, leaving 5 bases between. The germline CDR1 and CDR2 sequences are SNHLY and FYNNEI. The CDR3 protein is CASSESVQETQYF. The DNA for the CDR3 is TGTGCCAGCAGTGAATCGGTCCAAGAGACCCAGTACTTC.

The chain couples TRBV19 to TRBJ1-4; 9 bases agree with TRBD1. J lost 3 bases, V lost 3 bases, and 5 bases had no gene match. The CDR3 covers 16 residues. CDR1 LNHDA and CDR2 SQIVND come from the germline V gene (reference sequence). CDR3 nucleotide sequence: TGTGCCAGTAGTATGGGACAGGGTATCCCTAATGAAAAACTGTTTTTT. Its protein product is CASSMGQGIPNEKLFF.

V usage is TRBV6-1 and J usage is TRBJ1-2; TRBD1 is a possible D gene (6 bases). Trimming pared 0 bases from V and 5 bases from J, leaving 16 bases between. Looked up from germline, CDR1 is MNHNS and CDR2 is SASEGT. The CDR3 spans 16 residues. In DNA form, the CDR3 reads TGTGCCAGCAGTGAAGCCTCCGTGGGCAGGGGATATGGCTACACCTTC. This codes for CASSEASVGRGYGYTF.

This sequence joins TRBV28 and TRBJ1-3; unclear D gene. The germline CDR1 and CDR2 sequences are MDHEN and SYDVKM. V lost 4 bases and J 0 bases, leaving 7 bases between the germline ends. CDR3 size: 14 residues. The CDR3 DNA follows: TGTGCCAGCAGTTCCCCGGGCTCTGGAAACACCATATATTTT. It is translated as CASSSPGSGNTIYF. Drawing the rest from reference TRBV28 and TRBJ1-3, the complete variable domain is DVKVTQSSRYLVKRTGEKVFLECVQDMDHENMFWYRQDPGLGLRLIYFSYDVKMKEKGDIPEGYSVSREKKERFSLILESASTNQTSMYLCASSSPGSGNTIYFGEGSWLTVV.

This clone occurred once. In nucleotides, the CDR3 is TGCGCCAGCAGCGAACAGGGGGCGCCCAACTATGGCTACACCTTC. This gives the protein CASSEQGAPNYGYTF. The chain recombines TRBV5-1 with TRBJ1-2; 9 bases are shared with TRBD1. Germline-derived CDR1 and CDR2 are SGHRS and YFSETQ. The CDR3 spans 15 residues. J was trimmed by 2 bases and V by 4 bases; bases with no gene match: 6. The entire variable domain, with the rest obtained from reference TRBV5-1 and TRBJ1-2, is as follows: KAGVTQTPRYLIKTRGQQVTLSCSPISGHRSVSWYQQTPGQGLQFLFEYFSETQRNKGNFPGRFSGRQFSNSRSEMNVSTLELGDSALYLCASSEQGAPNYGYTFGSGTRLTVV.

This sequence joins TRBV24-1 and TRBJ2-1, with 9 positions matching TRBD1. Germline CDR1 KGHDR, CDR2 SFDVKD. The ends lost 3 bases at V and 8 bases at J; junction bases unmatched: 10. The CDR3 covers 16 residues. In DNA, the CDR3 is TGTGCCACCAGTGATACCAAGGGGACAGGGATCGATGAGCAGTTCTTC. Its protein is CATSDTKGTGIDEQFF.